These 4 T cell receptor beta chains came from one sample sequenced in a study of blood T cell repertoires in COVID-19. Sequencing used immunoSEQ multiplex PCR; TCRdb keeps in-frame clones, though not all of them. The sample contains 25,000 to 30,000 clones, around 86% of which appear only once. The sample comprised peripheral blood. The receptors were sampled from a human donor in a cohort sampled during active COVID-19. The donor label of this sample is uncertain.

The chain combines TRBV2 with TRBJ2-1; D is perhaps TRBD2 (6 bases). Germline loops: CDR1 SNHLY, CDR2 FYNNEI. This CDR3 region has 17 residues. Deletions cut 6 bases from V and 4 bases from J, with 22 bases between. CDR3 protein: CASRARAGRIGYNEQFF. Written as DNA, the CDR3 is TGTGCCAGCAGGGCCAGGGCGGGGCGAATAGGGTACAATGAGCAGTTCTTC.

This clone was detected only a few times. This may come from a read error, since a much larger clone is one base off. The sample carries other DNA sequences with the same CDR3. This sequence joins TRBV5-1 and TRBJ2-1; 12 positions match TRBD2. Germline CDR1 reads SGHRS; CDR2 reads YFSETQ. CDR3 length: 16 amino acids. V dropped 4 bases and J dropped 0; count of bases not matched to a gene: 2. In nucleotides, the CDR3 is TGCGCCAGCAGCCTGACTAGCGGGAGCTCCTACAATGAGCAGTTCTTC. This codes for CASSLTSGSSYNEQFF.

This chain uses TRBV4-1 with TRBJ2-3; TRBD2 matches 9 bases. V lost 5 bases and J lost 5; bases outside the gene matches: 2. CDR3 length: 13 amino acids. Germline V gene data show CDR1 as MGHRA and CDR2 as YSYEKL. The CDR3 sequence: CASSGREGDTQYF. The CDR3 DNA is TGCGCCAGCAGCGGGCGGGAGGGAGATACGCAGTATTTT.

This clone was counted a single time. V usage is TRBV5-6 and J usage is TRBJ2-7; weak D call: TRBD1 (6 bases). Trimming removed 4 bases from V and 6 bases from J, with 14 bases in between. The germline gives CDR1 SGHDT, CDR2 YYEEEE. This CDR3 spans 13 amino acids. The CDR3 region has the DNA TGTGCCAGCAGCATAGGACAGATCTCCGAGCAGTACTTC. It codes for CASSIGQISEQYF.